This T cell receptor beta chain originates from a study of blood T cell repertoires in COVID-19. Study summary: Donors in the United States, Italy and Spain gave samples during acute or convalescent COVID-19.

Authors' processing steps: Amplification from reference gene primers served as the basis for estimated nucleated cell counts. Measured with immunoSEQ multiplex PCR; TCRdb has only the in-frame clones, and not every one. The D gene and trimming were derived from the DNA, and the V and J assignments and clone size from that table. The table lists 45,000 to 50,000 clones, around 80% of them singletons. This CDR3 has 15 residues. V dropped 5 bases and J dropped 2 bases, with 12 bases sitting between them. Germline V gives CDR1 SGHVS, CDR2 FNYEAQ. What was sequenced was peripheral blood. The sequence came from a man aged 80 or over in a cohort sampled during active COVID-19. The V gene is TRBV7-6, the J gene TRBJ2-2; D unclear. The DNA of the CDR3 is TGTGCCAGCAGCCCGCGATCGATCAACACCGGGGAGCTGTTTTTT. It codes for CASSPRSINTGELFF.